These 27 T cell receptor beta chains were sequenced from one sample in a study of siplizumab effects on memory and regulatory T cells. The protocol was immunoSEQ multiplex PCR, while the TCRdb copy is restricted to in-frame clones and leaves out a portion. The table has 60,000 to 65,000 clones, 70% to 85% seen once. What was sequenced was memory CD4+ T cells sorted from blood. These receptors were obtained from a human donor in good health.

This chain uses TRBV10-2 with TRBJ2-5; TRBD2 matches 16 bases. The germline V gene encodes CDR1 WSHSY and CDR2 SAAADI. The J segment lost 3 bases and the V segment lost 8 bases, leaving 0 bases of the junction unmatched. This CDR3 has 14 amino acids. The CDR3 sequence is CASGTSGGEETQYF. CDR3 nucleotide sequence: TGCGCCAGCGGGACTAGCGGGGGGGAAGAGACCCAGTACTTC.

The table lists this clone with a count of one. The V call is TRBV27, the J call TRBJ2-5; 7 bases are a match to TRBD1. Germline V CDR1 and CDR2: MNHEY, SMNVEV (reference sequence). After removal of 6 bases from V and 5 bases from J, the junction contained 15 bases not matched to a gene. CDR3 size: 16 residues. CDR3 in amino acids: CASSRTDRRAKETQYF. The CDR3 DNA sequence: TGTGCCAGCAGCCGAACGGACAGGCGTGCTAAGGAGACCCAGTACTTC.

The chain recombines TRBV19 with TRBJ1-1; D is undetermined. The CDR3 contains 15 residues. Trimming pared 6 bases from V and 3 bases from J, leaving 17 bases between. Germline CDR1 reads LNHDA; CDR2 reads SQIVND (reference sequence). The CDR3, as DNA: TGTGCCAGTAGAGAGTTATCGGCGACCCACACTGAAGCTTTCTTT. This codes for CASRELSATHTEAFF.

The gene calls are TRBV7-6 and TRBJ2-5; D is possibly TRBD1 (6 bases). Germline loops: CDR1 SGHVS, CDR2 FNYEAQ. V gave up 1 base and J gave up 5 bases, with 11 bases separating them. This CDR3 contains 14 residues. The CDR3 region has the DNA TGTGCCAGCAGCTTAGGGGACATCGCGGAGACCCAGTACTTC. It translates to CASSLGDIAETQYF.

This clone was counted a few times. The chain is built from TRBV6-5 and TRBJ2-1; possibly TRBD1 or TRBD2 for D (6 bases each). Trimming removed 7 bases from V and 16 bases from J, with 17 bases in between. Per germline, CDR1 MNHEY and CDR2 SVGAGI. The CDR3 runs to 11 residues. The CDR3 protein is CASTGGHGQFF. The CDR3 DNA sequence: TGTGCCAGCACCGGGGGACACGGCCAATTCTTC.

The chain recombines TRBV5-5 with TRBJ1-1, with D possibly TRBD1 on 6 matching bases. CDR1 and CDR2 (germline): SGHKS, YYEKEE (reference sequence). CDR3 length equals 16 residues. The V end was cut by 2 bases, the J end by 6 bases, with 20 bases between. The CDR3 DNA reads as TGTGCCAGCAGCTTTTTGGGGGCCGTTTCATCTCCTGAAGCTTTCTTT. Protein sequence: CASSFLGAVSSPEAFF. The full variable domain, completed using reference TRBV5-5 and TRBJ1-1, is DAGVTQSPTHLIKTRGQQVTLRCSPISGHKSVSWYQQVLGQGPQFIFQYYEKEERGRGNFPDRFSARQFPNYSSELNVNALLLGDSALYLCASSFLGAVSSPEAFFGQGTRLTVV.

This chain uses TRBV29-1 with TRBJ1-2; D is unclear. Germline V gene lookup returns CDR1 SQVTM and CDR2 ANQGSEA. V was shortened by 7 bases and J by 3 bases, with 12 bases between the two germline ends. This CDR3 is built from 12 residues. The CDR3 here is CSGSKGDYGYTF. The CDR3 coding sequence is TGCAGCGGTAGTAAGGGAGACTATGGCTACACCTTC.

The chain recombines TRBV5-4 with TRBJ1-4, with D hard to call. This CDR3 is built from 12 residues. Trimming took off 0 bases at V and 12 bases at J, with 9 bases between the two ends. Germline V CDR1 and CDR2: SGHNT, YYREEE (reference sequence). The CDR3 loop reads CASSLEATQLFF. The DNA for the CDR3 is TGTGCCAGCAGCTTGGAGGCAACTCAACTGTTTTTT.

This rearrangement joins TRBV18 to TRBJ2-3; D perhaps matches TRBD2 (6 bases). Germline V CDR1 and CDR2: KGHSH, LQKENI. CDR3 length: 17 amino acids. The V gene lost 3 bases and the J gene lost 3 bases, with 19 bases spanning the gap. Written as DNA, the CDR3 is TGTGCCAGCTCACCGGTACTAGTTTGGGCGGGGACAGATACGCAGTATTTT. Protein sequence: CASSPVLVWAGTDTQYF.

V is TRBV6-5 and J is TRBJ1-2; 8 bases align to TRBD1. With 6 bases clipped from V and 3 bases from J, the junction kept 9 bases outside the gene matches. Germline V CDR1 and CDR2: MNHEY, SVGAGI. The CDR3 has 15 residues. This CDR3 is CASSPSGGADYGYTF. In nucleotides, the CDR3 is TGTGCCAGCAGCCCCTCAGGGGGCGCGGACTATGGCTACACCTTC.

The chain has TRBV12-1 and TRBJ1-1. TRBV12-1 is reported as a pseudogene. This CDR3 spans 14 amino acids. DNA for the CDR3: TGTGCCAGCAGCTTTGGGTGGGGGGTCACTGAAGCTTTCTTT. Protein product: CASSFGWGVTEAFF.

The V gene is TRBV6-6, the J gene TRBJ1-3; no reliable D call. Germline V CDR1 and CDR2: MNHNY, SVGAGI (reference sequence). The germline V and J ends were trimmed by 1 base and 4 bases, with 2 bases remaining between them. The length of the CDR3 is 12 residues. The DNA for the CDR3 is TGTGCCAGCAGTTACTACGGAAACACCATATATTTT. Its protein product is CASSYYGNTIYF.

This clone was detected only a few times. V is TRBV7-2 and J is TRBJ2-4, with TRBD1 matching over 10 bases. Germline V gene sequence: CDR1 SGHTA, CDR2 FQGNSA. The CDR3 consists of 15 residues. Losses at the gene ends were 2 bases for V and 8 bases for J; bases not matched to a gene: 6. In DNA, the CDR3 is TGTGCCAGCAGCTTATGGGGGACAGGGGCGGACATTCAGTACTTC. It encodes CASSLWGTGADIQYF.

The chain links TRBV10-1 to TRBJ2-7, with TRBD2 matching over 9 bases. V lost 0 bases to trimming and J lost 5 bases; unmatched junction nucleotides: 8. This CDR3 contains 16 residues. Germline CDR1 and CDR2: WNHNN and SYGVQD (reference sequence). The CDR3 sequence: CASSESGLAMVDEQYF. The CDR3 bases are TGCGCCAGCAGTGAGTCTGGACTAGCGATGGTCGACGAGCAGTACTTC.

V gene TRBV7-3 combines with J gene TRBJ2-1; 10 bases map to TRBD2. Germline CDR1 SGHTA, CDR2 FQGTGA. This CDR3 is 15 amino acids long. Trimming at V came to 2 bases and at J to 4 bases, leaving 2 bases not matched to a gene. The CDR3 nucleotides are TGTGCCAGCAGCTTAGGACTAGCGGATTACAATGAGCAGTTCTTC. It codes for CASSLGLADYNEQFF. The whole variable domain, filled in from reference TRBV7-3 and TRBJ2-1, reads GAGVSQTPSNKVTEKGKYVELRCDPISGHTALYWYRQSLGQGPEFLIYFQGTGAADDSGLPNDRFFAVRPEGSVSTLKIQRTERGDSAVYLCASSLGLADYNEQFFGPGTRLTVL.

The chain combines TRBV6-6 with TRBJ1-2; 7 bases line up with TRBD1. The germline V gene has CDR1 MNHNY and CDR2 SVGAGI (reference sequence). V trimming: 7 bases; J trimming: 1 base; junction bases outside the gene matches: 6. CDR3 length equals 14 residues. The CDR3 region is CASTRTGVNYGYTF. CDR3 nucleotides: TGTGCCAGCACCCGGACAGGCGTTAACTATGGCTACACCTTC.

This clone occurred a few times. This sequence joins TRBV5-1 and TRBJ2-7; D not certain. Trimming removed 0 bases at V and 2 bases at J, with 12 bases between. From germline, CDR1 is SGHRS and CDR2 YFSETQ. This CDR3 has 15 residues. CDR3 region: CASSLGGAATYEQYF. Written as DNA, the CDR3 is TGCGCCAGCAGCTTGGGTGGCGCAGCAACCTACGAGCAGTACTTC. The variable domain in full, completed from reference TRBV5-1 and TRBJ2-7, reads KAGVTQTPRYLIKTRGQQVTLSCSPISGHRSVSWYQQTPGQGLQFLFEYFSETQRNKGNFPGRFSGRQFSNSRSEMNVSTLELGDSALYLCASSLGGAATYEQYFGPGTRLTVT.

This chain connects TRBV28 to TRBJ1-5; no firm D call. V lost 9 bases and J lost 4, with 16 bases in between. The CDR3 loop spans 14 amino acids. Germline CDR1 MDHEN, CDR2 SYDVKM. CDR3 residues: CASLTWYGNQPQHF. CDR3 sequence (DNA): TGTGCCAGTTTGACATGGTATGGGAATCAGCCCCAGCATTTT.

V gene TRBV19 combines with J gene TRBJ1-1, with 8 nucleotides matching TRBD1. V dropped 3 bases and J dropped 6; count of bases not matched to a gene: 12. The CDR3 consists of 16 residues. Germline loops: CDR1 LNHDA, CDR2 SQIVND (reference sequence). The CDR3: CASSIRSGGNQAEAFF. CDR3 sequence (DNA): TGTGCCAGTAGTATTAGGTCAGGGGGCAATCAGGCTGAAGCTTTCTTT.

This clone was seen only a few times. The chain combines TRBV6-5 with TRBJ2-5, with D perhaps matching TRBD2 (6 bases). Per germline, CDR1 MNHEY and CDR2 SVGAGI. V lost 6 bases to trimming and J lost 5 bases, with 13 bases between them. CDR3 length: 13 amino acids. This CDR3 is CASRRLGRETQYF. The CDR3 region has the DNA TGTGCCAGCAGGAGACTAGGGCGGGAGACCCAGTACTTC.

The chain combines TRBV28 with TRBJ2-1; 10 nucleotides agree with TRBD2. CDR3 length equals 17 residues. Germline V gene data show CDR1 as MDHEN and CDR2 as SYDVKM. With V trimmed by 2 bases and J by 6 bases, 10 bases remained unmatched. CDR3 residues: CASSLAKRGGRSNEQFF. The DNA for the CDR3 is TGTGCCAGCAGTTTAGCCAAGCGGGGGGGCCGGAGCAATGAGCAGTTCTTC.

The DNA of the CDR3 is TGTGCCAGCTCACCAACTGGACAGGGGACCTCTGGGGCCAACGTCCTGACTTTC. It codes for CASSPTGQGTSGANVLTF. The V and J genes are TRBV18 and TRBJ2-6, with TRBD1 matching over 9 bases. The V gene end was trimmed by 2 bases and the J gene end by 0 bases; junction bases not matched to a gene: 5. Germline values: CDR1 KGHSH, CDR2 LQKENI. The CDR3 spans 18 residues.

The chain couples TRBV6-1 to TRBJ1-1; D is unresolved. Trimming left V 3 bases short and J 4 bases short, with 6 bases between. Germline loops: CDR1 MNHNS, CDR2 SASEGT. The CDR3 is 12 amino acids. The CDR3 region has the DNA TGTGCCAGCAGTGATCAATTCACTGAAGCTTTCTTT. Its protein product is CASSDQFTEAFF.

The chain joins TRBV9 to TRBJ2-3, with 7 positions matching TRBD2. This CDR3 has 15 residues. In germline, CDR1 is SGDLS, CDR2 YYNGEE. V was pared by 1 base and J by 1 base, with 3 bases of the junction left unmatched. The DNA of the CDR3 is TGTGCCAGCAGCGTAAGGGAGGGCGGCACAGATACGCAGTATTTT. Translating it yields CASSVREGGTDTQYF.

The genes are TRBV5-1 and TRBJ2-7; D might be TRBD2 (6 bases). CDR3 length: 14 residues. Germline V gives CDR1 SGHRS, CDR2 YFSETQ. Trimming cost V 4 bases and J 3 bases, with 14 bases left between them. The CDR3 DNA reads TGCGCCAGCAGCACTGGTTTGGGGGGCTACGAGCAGTACTTC. Residues: CASSTGLGGYEQYF.

The chain has TRBV30 and TRBJ2-7; the D gene is possibly TRBD2 (7 bases). The CDR3 consists of 12 residues. V was clipped by 8 bases and J by 3 bases, with 14 bases between them. Germline V gene data show CDR1 as GTSNPN and CDR2 as SVGIG (reference sequence). The CDR3 sequence is CAARGEGYEQYF. CDR3 coding DNA: TGTGCCGCTAGGGGGGAGGGCTACGAGCAGTACTTC.

The V and J genes are TRBV2 and TRBJ1-1; D is ambiguous. Trimming stripped 4 bases from V and 7 bases from J, with 13 bases between. Per the germline V gene, CDR1 is SNHLY and CDR2 is FYNNEI. The CDR3 length is 13 residues. The CDR3 sequence is CASSGEPAHEAFF. The CDR3 nucleotides read TGTGCCAGCAGTGGGGAACCCGCTCATGAAGCTTTCTTT.